The rows below give T cell receptor beta chains drawn from one sample of a study of blood T cell repertoires in COVID-19. Repertoires were generated with immunoSEQ multiplex PCR, while TCRdb's copy carries only in-frame clones and drops some. This sample has hundreds of thousands of clones; about 80% occur once, and the top ten carry approximately 4%. The sequenced sample consisted of PBMCs or T cells enriched from blood (not recorded which). The receptors shown here come from a man in his thirties or forties with acute COVID-19. Each CDR3 is given with its conserved first and last residue. D genes are given only for firm matches. Expanded clones are given a class, and other clones once, few, many or no size at all.

V gene	clone size	CDR3 length	J gene	D gene	CDR3 DNA	CDR3 protein
TRBV2	once	15	TRBJ1-6	TRBD1	TGTGCCAGCAGCCCTTCGGGGACAGAAAATTCACCCCTCCACTTT	CASSPSGTENSPLHF
TRBV6-5	-	15	TRBJ2-4	-	TGTGCCACCCACAGGGGGGGAGGTCCCAAAAACATTCAGTACTTC	CATHRGGGPKNIQYF
TRBV7-9	few	14	TRBJ1-4	TRBD1	TGTGCCAGCAGCTTAGACAGGGGGCGAGAAAAACTGTTTTTT	CASSLDRGREKLFF
TRBV6-2/TRBV6-3	-	16	TRBJ1-5	-	TGTGCCAGCAGTTCTGTAGGGAGGTTGAACAATCAGCCCCAGCATTTT	CASSSVGRLNNQPQHF
TRBV5-1	-	14	TRBJ2-1	TRBD2	TGTGCCAGCAGCTTGGGACTAGCGGGAGACCTGGAGTTCTTC	CASSLGLAGDLEFF
TRBV5-4	-	15	TRBJ1-2	TRBD1	TGTGCCAGCAGAGCCGTGGACAGGCTGAACTATGGCTACACCTTC	CASRAVDRLNYGYTF
TRBV7-3	-	14	TRBJ2-3	-	TGTGCCAGCAGCTCGGGACTTTCCACAGATACGCAGTATTTT	CASSSGLSTDTQYF
TRBV3-1/TRBV3-2	-	13	TRBJ2-1	-	TGTGCCAGCAGCCAAGATTCGGTGACAGAGCAGTTCTTC	CASSQDSVTEQFF
TRBV19	-	11	TRBJ2-5	-	TGTGCCAGTATAACTCTAGAGACCCAGTACTTC	CASITLETQYF
TRBV9	-	17	TRBJ2-2	TRBD2	TGTGCCAGCAACCGAGGGCTAGCGGGGGCGAACACCGGGGAGCTGTTTTTT	CASNRGLAGANTGELFF
TRBV7-8	-	15	TRBJ1-1	-	TGTGCCAGCAGCTTAGTTCGGGGGTTGGTAACTGAAGCTTTCTTT	CASSLVRGLVTEAFF
TRBV6-5	-	14	TRBJ2-5	-	TGTGCCAGCCCTTCGTTCGGCCGCAGGGAGACCCAGTACTTC	CASPSFGRRETQYF
TRBV6-5	-	15	TRBJ2-1	-	TGTGCCAGCAGCCGGGGGAGGCCAGAAGGCGGGGAGCAGTTCTTC	CASSRGRPEGGEQFF
TRBV11-2	-	15	TRBJ2-5	-	TGTGCCAGCAGCTTAGATCTGGGCAGGGTGGAGACCCAGTACTTC	CASSLDLGRVETQYF
TRBV4-2	few	16	TRBJ2-6	TRBD1	TGTGCCAGCAGCCAAGGGGACAGCTCTGGGGCCAACGTCCTGACTTTC	CASSQGDSSGANVLTF
TRBV5-5	-	14	TRBJ1-2	-	TGTGCCAGCAGCTTGGCCAACCCGGCGGCTGGCTACACCTTC	CASSLANPAAGYTF
TRBV27	few	14	TRBJ1-1	-	TGTGCCAGCAGTTTAAACCGGGACACCTCTGAAGCTTTCTTT	CASSLNRDTSEAFF
TRBV28	-	15	TRBJ2-2	TRBD2	TGTGCCAGCGAGACTAGCGGGGTCAACACCGGGGAGCTGTTTTTT	CASETSGVNTGELFF
TRBV2	-	15	TRBJ1-1	-	TGTGCCAGCAGTCCCACCCACATAGGCGGCACTGAAGCTTTCTTT	CASSPTHIGGTEAFF
TRBV4-1	once	15	TRBJ2-1	TRBD2	TGCGCCAGCAGTCAACTAGCGGGAGGTCCCCATGAGCAGTTCTTC	CASSQLAGGPHEQFF
TRBV9	few	15	TRBJ2-3	-	TGTGCCAGCAGCGTACGGTCCACTAGCACAGATACGCAGTATTTT	CASSVRSTSTDTQYF
TRBV5-6	-	16	TRBJ1-4	-	TGTGCCAGCAGCCGCGGGGAGAATTCGCGTAATGAAAAACTGTTTTTT	CASSRGENSRNEKLFF
TRBV5-1	-	18	TRBJ1-2	TRBD1	TGTGCCAGCAGCTTGGCTTTTCGGACAGGGGAAGATTCCTATGGCTACACCTTC	CASSLAFRTGEDSYGYTF
TRBV18	-	16	TRBJ2-1	TRBD1	TGTGCCAGCTCATTCCGGCCCCGGGACAGCAACAATGAGCAGTTCTTC	CASSFRPRDSNNEQFF
TRBV5-5	-	15	TRBJ1-4	-	TGTGCCAGCAGCAACAGGATCCCCGGTAATGAAAAACTGTTTTTT	CASSNRIPGNEKLFF
TRBV5-8	-	16	TRBJ2-1	-	TGTGCCAGCAGCTTGGAGATAGCTGGGTCCTACAATGAGCAGTTCTTC	CASSLEIAGSYNEQFF
TRBV20-1	-	11	TRBJ1-1	-	TGCAGTGCGGCGGCGAACACTGAAGCTTTCTTT	CSAAANTEAFF
TRBV27	once	16	TRBJ2-5	TRBD2	TGTGCCAGCAATCCTCGGACTAGCGGGACCCAAGAGACCCAGTACTTC	CASNPRTSGTQETQYF
TRBV6-5	-	16	TRBJ1-5	TRBD1	TGTGCCAGCAGTTACTCGGGGACAGGTGATTATCAGCCCCAGCATTTT	CASSYSGTGDYQPQHF
TRBV6-1	-	18	TRBJ1-2	TRBD1	TGTGCCAGCAGTGCAGCGCCCACTCGGACAGGGGCAAACTATGGCTACACCTTC	CASSAAPTRTGANYGYTF
TRBV25-1	once	16	TRBJ1-1	TRBD1	TGTGCCAGCAGTGAATATGGGACAGGGAGGAGCACTGAAGCTTTCTTT	CASSEYGTGRSTEAFF
TRBV29-1	-	15	TRBJ1-2	-	TGCAGCGTTAAAACCCCCGGACAGTTCTACTATGGCTACACCTTC	CSVKTPGQFYYGYTF
TRBV19	few	16	TRBJ2-1	TRBD2	TGTGCCAGTAGCCTGTGGGGTAGCGGGAGGGTCAATGAGCAGTTCTTC	CASSLWGSGRVNEQFF
TRBV18	few	17	TRBJ1-3	-	TGTGCCAGCTCACCGTACTCGGGGGGGAGCTCTGGAAACACCATATATTTT	CASSPYSGGSSGNTIYF
TRBV19	-	14	TRBJ2-3	-	TGTGCCAGTAGTATATTCGTTAGCACAGATACGCAGTATTTT	CASSIFVSTDTQYF
TRBV28	-	15	TRBJ1-4	TRBD1	TGTGCCAGCATCAAGGGGGGGGACAGGGGTGAAAAACTGTTTTTT	CASIKGGDRGEKLFF
TRBV27	-	13	TRBJ1-1	-	TGTGCCAGCAGTTTATGGGGGGACGCTGAAGCTTTCTTT	CASSLWGDAEAFF
TRBV11-3	-	14	TRBJ2-2	-	TGTGCCAGCAGCTTGGGGGGATGGGCCGGGGAGCTGTTTTTT	CASSLGGWAGELFF